This passage covers 12 T cell receptor beta chains from one sample sequenced in a study of blood T cell repertoires in COVID-19. Sequencing used immunoSEQ multiplex PCR; TCRdb keeps in-frame clones, though not all of them. In the table there are about 480,000 clones, around nine tenths of which are singletons. The sample consisted of PBMCs or T cells enriched from blood (not recorded which). The receptors here all came from a woman aged 40 to 49 who had recovered from COVID-19.

The chain links TRBV7-9 to TRBJ1-4; 8 bases fit TRBD1. V gave up 5 bases and J gave up 0 bases; unmatched junction bases: 5. Germline V gene sequence: CDR1 SEHNR, CDR2 FQNEAQ (reference sequence). The CDR3 is made up of 16 amino acids. CDR3 DNA: TGTGCCAGCAGCCTGGGACAGGTGGCAACTAATGAAAAACTGTTTTTT. Translation: CASSLGQVATNEKLFF.

The chain combines TRBV24-1 with TRBJ1-2; D unresolved. V lost 1 base and J 6 bases, leaving 5 bases between the germline ends. The CDR3 covers 12 residues. In germline, CDR1 is KGHDR, CDR2 SFDVKD. The CDR3 DNA reads as TGTGCCACCAGTGATTTATTCGATGGCTACACCTTC. This encodes CATSDLFDGYTF.

The rearrangement uses TRBV3-1 (or the pseudogene TRBV3-2) and TRBJ2-7; 13 positions match TRBD2. The CDR3 contains 16 residues. Germline V gene lookup returns CDR1 LGHDT and CDR2 YNNKEL (reference sequence). The junction had 6 bases not matched to a gene; V was cut back by 4 bases and J by 3 bases. The CDR3 loop is CASSRGLAGIIYEQYF. The CDR3, as DNA: TGTGCCAGCAGCCGGGGACTAGCGGGAATTATCTACGAGCAGTACTTC.

The V and J genes are TRBV19 and TRBJ1-3, with D possibly matching TRBD1 (6 bases). Per germline, CDR1 LNHDA and CDR2 SQIVND (reference sequence). V was pared by 3 bases and J by 0 bases, with 9 bases between. The CDR3 covers 15 residues. CDR3: CASSMRTASGNTIYF. CDR3 nucleotides: TGTGCCAGTAGTATGCGGACAGCCTCTGGAAACACCATATATTTT.

The V and J genes are TRBV5-5 and TRBJ1-5, with TRBD1 identical over 10 bases. Germline V lookup: CDR1 SGHKS, CDR2 YYEKEE (reference sequence). This CDR3 contains 15 residues. V was pared by 4 bases and J by 7 bases, with 8 bases of the junction left unmatched. The CDR3 sequence: CASSISPDRGQPQHF. As DNA, the CDR3 is TGTGCCAGCAGCATTTCCCCGGACAGGGGGCAGCCCCAGCATTTT.

The table lists this clone with a count of one. The chain links TRBV7-6 to TRBJ2-1; 11 positions match TRBD2. Germline trimming cut 1 base from V and 5 bases from J; bases unmatched to any gene: 10. Germline-derived CDR1 and CDR2 are SGHVS and FNYEAQ. The CDR3 has 18 residues. The CDR3 reads CASSLVAGGPQNDNEQFF. In nucleotides, the CDR3 is TGTGCCAGCAGCTTAGTAGCGGGAGGGCCCCAGAACGACAATGAGCAGTTCTTC.

The chain is built from TRBV18 and TRBJ2-1, with 8 bases lining up with TRBD1. Germline V gene lookup returns CDR1 KGHSH and CDR2 LQKENI. The CDR3 is 13 residues long. V trimming: 3 bases; J trimming: 9 bases; junction bases outside the gene matches: 4. This CDR3 reads CASSPLDRAEQFF. Written as DNA, the CDR3 is TGTGCCAGCTCACCGCTGGACAGGGCTGAGCAGTTCTTC.

The sample holds one count of this clone. V gene TRBV27 combines with J gene TRBJ1-1; TRBD1 is a possible D gene (5 bases). This CDR3 comprises 14 residues. With 3 bases removed from V and 5 bases from J, the gap between germline ends came to 13 bases. Germline V lookup: CDR1 MNHEY, CDR2 SMNVEV (reference sequence). CDR3: CASSFGGERTEAFF. CDR3 nucleotide sequence: TGTGCCAGCAGTTTTGGGGGGGAGAGGACTGAAGCTTTCTTT.

The chain uses TRBV19 and TRBJ1-1; 7 nucleotides line up with TRBD1. J was trimmed by 3 bases and V by 5 bases; bases with no gene match: 3. CDR3 length: 13 residues. In germline, CDR1 is LNHDA, CDR2 SQIVND (reference sequence). CDR3 in amino acids: CASSRDSDTEAFF. CDR3 nucleotide sequence: TGTGCCAGTAGTCGGGACAGCGACACTGAAGCTTTCTTT.

This chain links TRBV5-1 with TRBJ2-6; 8 bases fit TRBD1. The CDR3 is 18 amino acids. Unmatched junction bases numbered 10, after V lost 4 bases and J lost 1 base. CDR1 SGHRS and CDR2 YFSETQ come from the germline V gene. The CDR3 loop reads CASSADGQGWSGANVLTF. CDR3 DNA sequence: TGCGCCAGCAGCGCCGACGGACAGGGATGGTCTGGGGCCAACGTCCTGACTTTC.

The chain employs TRBV6-5 and TRBJ2-2; TRBD1 matches at 7 bases. J was trimmed by 6 bases and V by 2 bases; bases with no gene match: 6. CDR1 and CDR2 (germline): MNHEY, SVGAGI. The CDR3 runs 15 residues. The CDR3 protein is CASSYGTGVPGELFF. The CDR3, as DNA: TGTGCCAGCAGTTACGGAACAGGGGTCCCCGGGGAGCTGTTTTTT.

In this sample, this clone turned up a few times. This chain links TRBV11-3 with TRBJ1-1; a weak D match, TRBD1 (6 bases). This CDR3 is 14 amino acids long. V was shortened by 5 bases and J by 1 base, with 11 bases between the two germline ends. The germline gives CDR1 SGHNT, CDR2 YENEEA. CDR3 loop: CASSQRGGNTEAFF. The CDR3 coding sequence is TGTGCCAGCAGCCAAAGGGGGGGGAACACTGAAGCTTTCTTT.